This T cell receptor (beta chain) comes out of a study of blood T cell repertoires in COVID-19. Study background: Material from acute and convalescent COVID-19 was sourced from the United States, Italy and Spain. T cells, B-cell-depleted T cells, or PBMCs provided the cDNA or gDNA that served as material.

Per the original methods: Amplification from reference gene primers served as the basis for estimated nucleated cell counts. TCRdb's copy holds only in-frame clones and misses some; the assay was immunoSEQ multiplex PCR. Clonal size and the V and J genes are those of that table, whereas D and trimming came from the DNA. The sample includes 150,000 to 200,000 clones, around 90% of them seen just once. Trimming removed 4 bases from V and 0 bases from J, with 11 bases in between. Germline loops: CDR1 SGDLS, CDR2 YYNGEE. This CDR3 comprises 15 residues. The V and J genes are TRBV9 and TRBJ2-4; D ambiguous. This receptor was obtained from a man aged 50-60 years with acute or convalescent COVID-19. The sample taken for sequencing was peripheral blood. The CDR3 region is CASSLGTLAKNIQYF. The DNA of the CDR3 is TGTGCCAGCAGCCTTGGCACGCTAGCCAAAAACATTCAGTACTTC.